The present T cell receptor (beta chain) was sequenced within a study of a mutant IDH1 vaccine in newly diagnosed glioma (dated by TCRdb to about 2021). Broadly, across the study: Patients were given eight vaccinations, in weeks 1, 3, 5, 7, 11, 15, 19 and 23, which matched visits V03 through V10. Vaccination began 4-6 weeks after radiotherapy alone, or alongside temozolomide cycles in the chemotherapy-containing groups. Of the approximately 30 treated patients, 62.5% were male and approximately 38% were female, and a mean age of roughly 40 years was recorded. Before enrollment, most patients had been given radiochemotherapy with temozolomide as standard therapy, while the rest had received either radiotherapy alone or temozolomide alone. Six visits were used for peripheral blood collection: V03 (baseline), V05, V07, V10, V12 and V13. For exploratory analyses, about 25 treated patients had longitudinal TCRB deep sequencing done wherever samples were available. General conclusions and limits of the study: The authors noted that analyses of patient blood samples could not be reproduced because of sample limitations. Pseudoprogression appeared unrelated to alterations in the top peripheral T cell clonotypes detected by TCRB sequencing. Across multiple MHC alleles, vaccine-induced immune responses were seen in roughly 93% of patients. Selection of PBMC samples for TCRB deep sequencing was based on availability.

The germline V gene gives CDR1 as SGHAT and CDR2 as FQNNGV. V ends up 4 bases short and J 3 bases short, with an unmatched junction base count of 7. The CDR3 spans 15 residues, from the cysteine through the phenylalanine. Left in the record is the CDR3 DNA by itself, 45 bases read in frame from the first base. The time point label for this specimen denotes: week 11, during vaccination. A 20-mer mutant IDH1 peptide at 300 micrograms in Montanide made up each vaccine dose, which was injected subcutaneously together with topical imiquimod. Newly diagnosed WHO grade 3 or 4 IDH1-mutant astrocytomas showing loss of nuclear ATRX were present in the donors. The samples were drawn from NOA16, a multicentre, single-arm, open-label phase I trial in Germany that tested a mutant IDH1 peptide vaccine in humans for the first time. Genomic DNA for TCRB sequencing was extracted from EDTA blood using the DNeasy Blood and Tissue Kit.

Libraries were made using the immunoSEQ multiplex PCR assay. The hsTCRB Kit was used according to the manufacturer's protocol to amplify rearranged TCR beta chain sequences. TCRB libraries were sequenced on an Illumina MiSeq. As for the original processing: The kit vendor's proprietary platform handled demultiplexing, trimming and gene mapping. In TCRdb, the immuneACCESS table is reduced to in-frame sequences with V and J assigned. These tables do not hold every clone; where another copy was compared, an unresolved V gene accounts for under half, and the others remain unexplained. V and J calls and clone size follow that table, whereas D and trimming were derived from the DNA. The sample records about 130,000 clones, around three quarters of which are singletons. The ten largest clones take up 4.5% to 7% of the sample. A remark on this clone: Its antigen is currently not known. No qualities accompany the bases; no much larger clone lies one base away.

The TCR sequence derives from a man aged 40-55 years with glioma. The material sequenced was PBMCs, taken from a glioma patient whose treatment included an IDH1 peptide vaccine. The sequence joins TRBV11-2 to TRBJ2-3; 7 nucleotides in the junction match TRBD2. The encoded CDR3 is CASSSRVGGTDTQYF. The nucleotide sequence is given as TGTGCCAGCAGCTCCCGGGTGGGAGGGACAGATACGCAGTATTTT.